This T cell receptor (beta chain) was sequenced in a study of T cells expressing NK-cell markers (TCRdb year 2020). Regarding the complete study: TCR beta-chain repertoires were profiled in sorted CD3+CD56+NKG2C+, CD3+CD56+NKG2C- and CD3+CD56-NKG2C+ T-cell subsets from eight donors. Of the eight sequenced donors, seven were found to be HCMV-seropositive and one was found to be HCMV-seronegative. All eight donors whose samples were sequenced were randomly selected healthy volunteers, three of them men and five women. The libraries were sequenced on Illumina HiSeq 2000/2500, MiSeq or NextSeq, producing 2 x 150 bp reads. Findings and caveats that apply to the study as a whole: In several donors, the dominant CD3+CD56+NKG2C+ clonotypes ranked among the top 10 CD8+ clonotypes, making up roughly 1.0-8% of CD8+ T cells. Those dominant clonotypes were again the most abundant among CD3+CD56-NKG2C+ cells in four donors, at about 25-60.1%. Whether the expanded NKG2C-expressing T cell clones were specific for HCMV antigens remained unclear.

The CDR3, from cysteine to phenylalanine, totals 17 residues. No coding sequence is recorded. As concerns this clonotype: Its binding antigen is unknown.

HCMV-specific IgG was detected in serum with a commercial ELISA kit to determine HCMV serostatus. Ficoll density gradient centrifugation was used to isolate peripheral blood mononuclear cells from blood. The listed sequencing device is Illumina HiSeq 2000. TCR beta cDNA libraries were prepared using 5'RACE template switching, which introduced a universal primer site and unique molecular identifiers. Synthesis of cDNA was primed from the TCR beta constant segment and was followed by two consecutive PCR amplification steps. The source study handled its data this way. Reads were demultiplexed and grouped by UMI with MIGEC, and clonotypes were assembled and quantified with MiTCR. To exclude erroneous sequences, any TCR cDNA sequence not supported by at least two reads was discarded. The tcR package was used for downstream repertoire analysis, with clonotypes matched between fractions based on CDR3 nucleotide sequence plus V segment. Antigen specificity was annotated against VDJdb with VDJmatch, allowing one amino acid substitution in CDR3. After TCRdb reprocessed the reads, each CDR3 protein sequence was kept as one row, without DNA. V and J calls and clone size were set by TCRdb, not the authors. In this sample's table one finds a few hundred thousand distinct CDR3 sequences. The ten largest make up roughly 5.2% of the sample.

The specimen sequenced was blood T cells: a sorted CD56 or NKG2C T cell subset, CD4+ or CD8+ T cells, or bulk PBMC T cells (not recorded which). The chain links TRBV12-3 or TRBV12-4 with TRBJ2-6; the TRBD1 assignment by TCRdb is unverifiable without DNA. The origin of this receptor is a man aged 18 to 69 in good health. The CDR3 region: CASTEPGQGAGANVLTF.